The present entry profiles one TCR beta chain with its context. The specificity of this receptor is unknown. No much larger clonotype is one base removed from it; base qualities were not supplied. TCRdb records Illumina MiSeq as the sequencer. TCRdb trimmed the raw reads at Q25, called clones with MiXCR and kept productive beta chains. One record per CDR3 amino acid sequence lists the most common genes and DNA. A total of some 6,200 distinct CDR3 sequences appear in this sample, approximately 25% of them only once. Roughly 7.7% of the sample lies in the top ten. These data belong to a study of type 1 regulatory T cells (dated by TCRdb to the early 2020s). For the wider study: An in vitro protocol by which a Tr1-enriched, alloantigen-specific CD4 T cell product named T-allo10 was generated was characterized in the study. T-allo10 was being evaluated clinically in patients with hematological malignancies who were receiving allogeneic hematopoietic stem cell transplantation.

The V end gives up 5 bases and the J end 5 bases, leaving 5 bases in the junction not matched to a gene. Based on the germline V gene, the CDR1 and CDR2 sequences are MNHNS and SASEGT. The CDR3 covers 16 residues, taking in both the cysteine and the phenylalanine. Only the CDR3 DNA is retained, 48 bases long and in frame from the first base. Donor-derived T-allo10 cells were described as specific for host alloantigens, anergic, and capable of alloantigen-specific suppression. The sample was cultured T cells, either the whole culture or a sorted T cell fraction (not recorded which). The sample's cell subset or site, from its label and the paper: Tr1-enriched cell product generated in vitro against host alloantigens. Recombination linked TRBV6-1 to TRBJ1-6; 11 bases in the junction line up with TRBD1. This receptor was obtained from a human donor in good health. The CDR3: CASSIGTGGDNSPLHF. The DNA reads TGTGCCAGCAGTATCGGGACAGGGGGAGATAATTCACCCCTCCACTTT.